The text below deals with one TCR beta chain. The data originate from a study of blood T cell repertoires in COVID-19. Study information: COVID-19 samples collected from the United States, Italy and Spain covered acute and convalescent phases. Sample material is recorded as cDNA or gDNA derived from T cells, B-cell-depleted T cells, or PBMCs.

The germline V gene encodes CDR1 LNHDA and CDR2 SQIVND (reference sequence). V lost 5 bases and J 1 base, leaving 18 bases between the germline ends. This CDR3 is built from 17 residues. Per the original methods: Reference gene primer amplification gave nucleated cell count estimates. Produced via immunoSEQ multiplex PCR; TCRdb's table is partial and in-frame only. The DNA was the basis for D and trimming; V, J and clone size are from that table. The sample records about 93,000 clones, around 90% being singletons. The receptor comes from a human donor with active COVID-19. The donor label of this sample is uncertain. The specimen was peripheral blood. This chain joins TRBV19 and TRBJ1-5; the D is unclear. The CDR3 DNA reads TGTGCCAGTAGTGGTATGGGAGGGTCTCTCAGCAATCAGCCCCAGCATTTT. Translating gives CASSGMGGSLSNQPQHF.